These 8 T cell receptor beta chains were all obtained from the same sample, sequenced in a study of T cell responses to AZD1222 COVID-19 vaccine. The table came from immunoSEQ multiplex PCR; TCRdb's copy has only in-frame clones and leaves some out. Of about 130,000 clones in the sample, about 92% were seen once. The specimen was peripheral blood, collected on day 0 of MenACWY control vaccination. These receptors all come from an adult in good health.

The chain couples TRBV5-5 to TRBJ1-2; TRBD1 might be the D (6 bases). V was shortened by 3 bases and J by 1 base, with 10 bases between the two germline ends. This CDR3 region has 14 residues. Germline CDR1 reads SGHKS; CDR2 reads YYEKEE (reference sequence). This CDR3 reads CASSSRDNNYGYTF. The CDR3 DNA reads as TGTGCCAGCAGCTCGCGGGACAATAACTATGGCTACACCTTC.

The CDR3 nucleotides read TGTGCCAGCAGTTCACGTTGGAACACTGAAGCTTTCTTT. Its translation is CASSSRWNTEAFF. The chain carries TRBV6-5 and TRBJ1-1; D remains ambiguous. The CDR3 has 13 residues. Between the trimmed V and J ends, which lost 4 bases and 1 base, there was a span of 7 bases. Germline values: CDR1 MNHEY, CDR2 SVGAGI.

This clone has only one observation. The rearrangement uses TRBV6-5 and TRBJ2-2; D possibly uses TRBD1 or TRBD2 (5 bases each). CDR3 size: 14 residues. V lost 7 bases, J lost 4 bases, and 13 bases lay in between. In germline, CDR1 is MNHEY, CDR2 SVGAGI. The DNA of the CDR3 is TGTGCCAGCAAACCCTTGGGACCCACCGGGGAGCTGTTTTTT. Residues: CASKPLGPTGELFF.

This clone appeared a single time. The chain recombines TRBV2 with TRBJ2-7; 12 bases align to TRBD1. The CDR3 runs 14 residues. Germline loops: CDR1 SNHLY, CDR2 FYNNEI. After removal of 6 bases from V and 6 bases from J, the junction contained 6 bases not matched to a gene. CDR3 loop: CASSGDRGLVEQYF. CDR3 in DNA: TGTGCCAGCAGCGGGGACAGGGGGCTGGTCGAGCAGTACTTC.

The rearrangement links TRBV5-1 to TRBJ2-6; D gene uncertain. V gave up 1 base and J gave up 0 bases, with 5 bases separating them. This CDR3 is built from 15 residues. CDR1 and CDR2 from the germline V gene are SGHRS and YFSETQ. The CDR3 here is CASSLIASGANVLTF. The CDR3 bases are TGCGCCAGCAGCTTGATAGCCTCTGGGGCCAACGTCCTGACTTTC.

This rearrangement joins TRBV6-6 to TRBJ2-7; D tentatively fits TRBD1 or TRBD2 (5 bases each). The V end lost 2 bases, the J end lost 4 bases, and 15 bases lay between the germline ends. The CDR3 spans 15 residues. Per germline, CDR1 MNHNY and CDR2 SVGAGI (reference sequence). Here the CDR3 reads CASSYRQGAAYEQYV. The CDR3 DNA sequence: TGTGCCAGCAGTTACCGGCAGGGAGCAGCGTACGAGCAGTACGTC.

CDR3 region: CASSPRENSPLHF. Here the CDR3 DNA reads TGTGCCAGCTCACCACGCGAAAATTCACCCCTCCACTTT. V usage is TRBV18 and J usage is TRBJ1-6; D remains ambiguous. CDR1 KGHSH and CDR2 LQKENI come from the germline V gene. The CDR3 has 13 residues. V lost 1 base and J lost 7, with 5 bases in between.

This chain connects TRBV20-1 to TRBJ2-1, with 10 bases identical to TRBD2. The CDR3 extends over 13 amino acids. V was pared by 3 bases and J by 8 bases, with 4 bases of the junction left unmatched. CDR1 is DFQATT and CDR2 is SNEGSKA in the germline V gene (reference sequence). The CDR3 loop reads CSASSGRWDEQFF. The CDR3 nucleotides are TGCAGTGCTAGTAGCGGGAGGTGGGATGAGCAGTTCTTC.